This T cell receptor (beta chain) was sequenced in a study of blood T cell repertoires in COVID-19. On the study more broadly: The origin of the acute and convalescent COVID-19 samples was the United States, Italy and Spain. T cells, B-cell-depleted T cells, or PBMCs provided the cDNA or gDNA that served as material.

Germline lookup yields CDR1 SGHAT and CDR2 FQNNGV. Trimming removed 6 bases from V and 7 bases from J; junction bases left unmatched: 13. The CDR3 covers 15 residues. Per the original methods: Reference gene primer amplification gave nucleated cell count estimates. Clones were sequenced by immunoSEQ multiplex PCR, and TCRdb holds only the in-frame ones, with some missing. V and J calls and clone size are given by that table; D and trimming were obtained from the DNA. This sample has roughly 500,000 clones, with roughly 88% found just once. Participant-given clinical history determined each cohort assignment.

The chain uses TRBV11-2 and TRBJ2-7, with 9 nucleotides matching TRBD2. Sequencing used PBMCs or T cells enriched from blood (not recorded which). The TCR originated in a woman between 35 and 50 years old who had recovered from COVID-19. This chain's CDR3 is CASSLIGGRVREQYF. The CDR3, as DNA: TGTGCCAGCAGTTTGATCGGCGGGAGGGTACGGGAGCAGTACTTC.